The 19 T cell receptor beta chains given below trace back to one sample, sequenced in a study of blood T cell repertoires in COVID-19. This table comes from immunoSEQ multiplex PCR, and its TCRdb copy is limited to in-frame clones, with some not included. The table has approximately 24,000 clones, approximately 88% seen once; the top ten hold about 26%. The sample taken for sequencing was peripheral blood. These receptors all stem from a man aged 65 to 85 with COVID-19, enrolled during active disease.

The V and J genes are TRBV6-5 and TRBJ2-1; TRBD2 matches 11 bases. The CDR3 consists of 15 residues. The J segment lost 8 bases and the V segment lost 7 bases, leaving 10 bases of the junction unmatched. Per the germline V gene, CDR1 is MNHEY and CDR2 is SVGAGI. The CDR3 DNA sequence: TGTGCCAGCAAGTCACTTAGCGGGAGGGCCGATGAGCAGTTCTTC. This encodes CASKSLSGRADEQFF.

This chain connects TRBV11-2 to TRBJ2-1, with 12 bases fitting TRBD2. The CDR3 is 15 residues long. With V trimmed by 8 bases and J by 7 bases, 9 bases remained unmatched. Per the germline V gene, CDR1 is SGHAT and CDR2 is FQNNGV. In DNA form, the CDR3 reads TGTGCCAGCGAAACTAGCGGGAGGTTCACTAATGAGCAGTTCTTC. Its protein product is CASETSGRFTNEQFF. The full variable domain, completed using reference TRBV11-2 and TRBJ2-1, is EAGVAQSPRYKIIEKRQSVAFWCNPISGHATLYWYQQILGQGPKLLIQFQNNGVVDDSQLPKDRFSAERLKGVDSTLKIQPAKLEDSAVYLCASETSGRFTNEQFFGPGTRLTVL.

The chain recombines TRBV30 with TRBJ1-6, with unresolved D. Trimming removed 1 base at V and 0 bases at J, with 10 bases between. The germline gives CDR1 GTSNPN, CDR2 SVGIG (reference sequence). CDR3 length equals 16 residues. This CDR3 reads CAWSGKRSSYNSPLHF. The CDR3 DNA sequence: TGTGCCTGGAGTGGTAAGAGGAGCTCCTATAATTCACCCCTCCACTTT.

The genes are TRBV6-4 and TRBJ1-5, with a tentative D call TRBD1 (5 bases). Germline values: CDR1 MRHNA, CDR2 SNTAGT. This CDR3 has 13 residues. V gave up 6 bases and J gave up 7 bases, with 13 bases separating them. In nucleotides, the CDR3 is TGTGCCAGCAGCCATGGGGCCCAACAGCCCCAGCATTTT. Amino acids: CASSHGAQQPQHF.

This chain connects TRBV16 to TRBJ2-1; D perhaps matches TRBD1 (6 bases). Between the trimmed V and J ends, which lost 4 bases and 9 bases, there was a span of 19 bases. The CDR3 is 15 residues long. Germline assignment: CDR1 KGHSY and CDR2 FQNENV. The CDR3 here is CASSPYREGMVEQFF. The CDR3 DNA reads TGTGCCAGCAGCCCCTACAGGGAAGGGATGGTTGAGCAGTTCTTC.

For the CDR3, the DNA is TGTGCCAGCAGCTCCGACACGAACACTGAAGCTTTCTTT. Protein: CASSSDTNTEAFF. The chain couples TRBV5-5 to TRBJ1-1; D is uncertain. V gave up 3 bases and J gave up 1 base, with 7 bases separating them. Germline V gene sequence: CDR1 SGHKS, CDR2 YYEKEE (reference sequence). The length of the CDR3 is 13 residues. The full variable domain, in which reference TRBV5-5 and TRBJ1-1 provide the parts outside the CDR3, is DAGVTQSPTHLIKTRGQQVTLRCSPISGHKSVSWYQQVLGQGPQFIFQYYEKEERGRGNFPDRFSARQFPNYSSELNVNALLLGDSALYLCASSSDTNTEAFFGQGTRLTVV.

The chain has TRBV4-1 and TRBJ2-5; D remains unclear. CDR3 length equals 14 residues. Germline loops: CDR1 MGHRA, CDR2 YSYEKL. V lost 1 base and J lost 5, with 11 bases in between. The CDR3 DNA is TGCGCCAGCAGCCAAGGGTCCGAAGCGGAGACCCAGTACTTC. This codes for CASSQGSEAETQYF.

This chain uses TRBV5-1 with TRBJ2-1; D uncertain. The V gene lost 2 bases and the J gene lost 2 bases, with 5 bases spanning the gap. Germline assignment: CDR1 SGHRS and CDR2 YFSETQ. The CDR3 spans 13 residues. The CDR3 nucleotides read TGCGCCAGCAGCTTCTCAGCCTACAATGAGCAGTTCTTC. Amino acid sequence: CASSFSAYNEQFF.

The CDR3 sequence is CASRPRGGHEQFF. The CDR3 DNA reads TGTGCCAGCAGACCCCGGGGGGGGCATGAGCAGTTCTTC. The V gene is TRBV12-3 or TRBV12-4, the J gene TRBJ2-1; TRBD2 matches at 8 bases. V gave up 6 bases and J gave up 8 bases; unmatched junction bases: 6. The CDR3 runs to 13 residues.

This clone was seen more than once but under ten times. This chain connects TRBV27 to TRBJ1-2, with D possibly TRBD1 on 5 matching bases. Trimming took 3 bases from V and 3 from J, leaving 14 bases between them. This CDR3 is 15 amino acids long. The V gene's germline CDR1 is MNHEY and CDR2 SMNVEV (reference sequence). CDR3 coding DNA: TGTGCCAGCAGTTTCAGGGCAACTAACGACTATGGCTACACCTTC. Protein product: CASSFRATNDYGYTF.

The chain joins TRBV30 to TRBJ2-1; 11 bases line up with TRBD1. Germline loops: CDR1 GTSNPN, CDR2 SVGIG (reference sequence). J was trimmed by 5 bases and V by 3 bases; bases with no gene match: 0. The CDR3 is 13 amino acids. This CDR3 reads CAWRGQGDNEQFF. CDR3 DNA sequence: TGTGCCTGGAGGGGACAGGGGGACAATGAGCAGTTCTTC.

The genes are TRBV19 and TRBJ2-5; TRBD2 agrees at 11 bases. This CDR3 has 16 residues. Unmatched junction bases numbered 5, after V lost 0 bases and J lost 5 bases. Germline assignment: CDR1 LNHDA and CDR2 SQIVND (reference sequence). The CDR3, as DNA: TGTGCCAGTAGTATAGATACTAGCGGGAGATCGGAGACCCAGTACTTC. It encodes CASSIDTSGRSETQYF. Variable domain in full (rest from reference TRBV19 and TRBJ2-5): DGGITQSPKYLFRKEGQNVTLSCEQNLNHDAMYWYRQDPGQGLRLIYYSQIVNDFQKGDIAEGYSVSREKKESFPLTVTSAQKNPTAFYLCASSIDTSGRSETQYFGPGTRLLVL.

V is TRBV11-2 and J is TRBJ1-5, with TRBD1 as a possible D gene (5 bases). V shed 2 bases and J shed 2 bases, with 7 bases lying between them. In germline, CDR1 is SGHAT, CDR2 FQNNGV. CDR3 size: 14 residues. The CDR3 here is CASSLTTGNQPQHF. CDR3 DNA sequence: TGTGCCAGCAGCTTAACGACAGGCAATCAGCCCCAGCATTTT.

The genes are TRBV7-6 and TRBJ1-1; 9 nucleotides line up with TRBD1. Germline CDR1 and CDR2: SGHVS and FNYEAQ. CDR3 size: 16 residues. V was pared by 5 bases and J by 2 bases, with 9 bases of the junction left unmatched. The CDR3, as DNA: TGTGCCAGCAGCCTGGGACAGGGCTTACTTAACACTGAAGCTTTCTTT. Residues: CASSLGQGLLNTEAFF.

The chain links TRBV5-1 to TRBJ2-3; D might be TRBD2 (6 bases). This CDR3 spans 15 amino acids. The V gene lost 0 bases and the J gene lost 1 base, with 9 bases spanning the gap. Germline V lookup: CDR1 SGHRS, CDR2 YFSETQ. CDR3 coding DNA: TGCGCCAGCAGCTTGGCCGGCGGGGGCACAGATACGCAGTATTTT. Amino acid sequence: CASSLAGGGTDTQYF. The complete variable domain, with remaining parts taken from reference TRBV5-1 and TRBJ2-3, reads KAGVTQTPRYLIKTRGQQVTLSCSPISGHRSVSWYQQTPGQGLQFLFEYFSETQRNKGNFPGRFSGRQFSNSRSEMNVSTLELGDSALYLCASSLAGGGTDTQYFGPGTRLTVL.

V gene TRBV19 combines with J gene TRBJ2-1, with TRBD2 identical over 11 bases. The V segment lost 5 bases and the J segment 2 bases; nucleotides outside the gene matches: 8. This CDR3 region has 17 residues. Germline assignment: CDR1 LNHDA and CDR2 SQIVND (reference sequence). CDR3 loop: CASSAGTSGTTYNEQFF. The CDR3 nucleotides read TGTGCCAGTAGTGCCGGGACTAGCGGAACGACCTACAATGAGCAGTTCTTC.

The chain joins TRBV5-1 to TRBJ2-1, with TRBD2 matching 8 bases. The CDR3 spans 16 residues. Germline CDR1 SGHRS, CDR2 YFSETQ. Trimming at V came to 3 bases and at J to 4 bases, leaving 9 bases not matched to a gene. The chain's CDR3 is CASSSLSGGLYNEQFF. The CDR3 DNA reads TGCGCCAGCAGCTCCCTCAGCGGGGGTCTATACAATGAGCAGTTCTTC. Together with reference TRBV5-1 and TRBJ2-1, the CDR3 gives the full variable domain: KAGVTQTPRYLIKTRGQQVTLSCSPISGHRSVSWYQQTPGQGLQFLFEYFSETQRNKGNFPGRFSGRQFSNSRSEMNVSTLELGDSALYLCASSSLSGGLYNEQFFGPGTRLTVL.

The rearrangement uses TRBV6-5 and TRBJ1-2; 7 nucleotides line up with TRBD1. Germline V CDR1 and CDR2: MNHEY, SVGAGI. V gave up 5 bases and J gave up 2 bases; unmatched junction bases: 2. This CDR3 is 13 amino acids long. The CDR3 coding sequence is TGTGCCAGCAGTCGACAGGGCAACTATGGCTACACCTTC. This codes for CASSRQGNYGYTF.

This clone came up a few times. This rearrangement joins TRBV30 to TRBJ2-3; D may be TRBD1 (6 bases). CDR3 length: 14 residues. CDR1 is GTSNPN, CDR2 SVGIG, per germline (reference sequence). The V end lost 5 bases, the J end lost 0 bases, and 12 bases lay between the germline ends. CDR3 residues: CAWGAGDSTDTQYF. In nucleotides, the CDR3 is TGTGCCTGGGGCGCAGGGGATAGCACAGATACGCAGTATTTT.